The clone carrying this T cell receptor (beta chain) has only one observation. What it recognizes is unknown. The data were obtained in a study of brain T cells in children with intractable seizures. Broader study findings: Absence of clones before surgery may stem from lower sequencing depth. Only CDR3 sequence similarity suggested viral specificity, without known HCMV serostatus.

Only cases whose brain tissue showed the highest T cell transcript signatures were sequenced. Measured with immunoSEQ multiplex PCR; TCRdb has only the in-frame clones, and not every one. This table has under 150,000 clones, approximately 94% appearing once. The CDR3 contains 15 residues. Germline trimming cut 6 bases from V and 3 bases from J; bases unmatched to any gene: 5. Germline lookup yields CDR1 MNHEY and CDR2 SVGAGI. The source was peripheral blood, collected at surgery. The chain uses TRBV6-5 and TRBJ2-3; 11 nucleotides line up with TRBD1. The sequence came from a boy younger than two with hemimegalencephaly and intractable seizures. This CDR3 is CASSWGQGETDTQYF. The CDR3, as DNA: TGTGCCAGCAGCTGGGGACAGGGGGAAACAGATACGCAGTATTTT.